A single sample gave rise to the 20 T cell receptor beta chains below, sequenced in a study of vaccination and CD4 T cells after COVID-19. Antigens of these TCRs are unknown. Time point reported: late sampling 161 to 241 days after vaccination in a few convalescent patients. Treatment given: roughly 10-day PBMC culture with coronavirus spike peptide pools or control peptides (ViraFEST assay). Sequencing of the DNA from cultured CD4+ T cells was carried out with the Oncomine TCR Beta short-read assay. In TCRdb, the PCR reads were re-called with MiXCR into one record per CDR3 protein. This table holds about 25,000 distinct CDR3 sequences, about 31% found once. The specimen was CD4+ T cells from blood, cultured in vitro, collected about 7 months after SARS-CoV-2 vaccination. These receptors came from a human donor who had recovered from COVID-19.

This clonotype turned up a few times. This chain's CDR3 is CASSLGGRADTQYF. CDR3 bases: TGTGCCAGCAGCTTGGGCGGGAGGGCAGATACGCAGTATTTT. The J gene is TRBJ2-3, the V gene TRBV7-2, with TRBD2 matching over 9 bases. CDR3 length: 14 amino acids. Germline V gives CDR1 SGHTA, CDR2 FQGNSA. V gave up 3 bases and J gave up 4 bases; unmatched junction bases: 2.

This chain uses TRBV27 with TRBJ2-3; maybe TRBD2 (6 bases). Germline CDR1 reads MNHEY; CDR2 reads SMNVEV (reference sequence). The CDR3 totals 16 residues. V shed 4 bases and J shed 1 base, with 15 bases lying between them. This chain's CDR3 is CASSSPARGGTDTQYF. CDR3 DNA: TGTGCCAGCAGTTCCCCCGCGCGGGGAGGCACAGATACGCAGTATTTT.

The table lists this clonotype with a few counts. CDR3 in amino acids: CASRKDFNLGEQYF. CDR3 in DNA: TGTGCCAGCAGGAAAGACTTCAACCTTGGGGAGCAGTACTTC. The rearrangement uses TRBV6-2 or TRBV6-3 and TRBJ2-7; unclear D gene. Trimming cost V 6 bases and J 7 bases, with 19 bases left between them. Germline lookup yields CDR1 MNHEY and CDR2 SVGEGT. This CDR3 has 14 residues.

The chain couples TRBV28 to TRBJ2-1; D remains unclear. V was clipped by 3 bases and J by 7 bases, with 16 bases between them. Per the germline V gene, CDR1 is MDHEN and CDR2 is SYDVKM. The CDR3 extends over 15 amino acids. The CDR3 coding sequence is TGTGCCAGCAGTTTGTATGGACCTGTCAGTAATGAGCAGTTCTTC. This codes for CASSLYGPVSNEQFF.

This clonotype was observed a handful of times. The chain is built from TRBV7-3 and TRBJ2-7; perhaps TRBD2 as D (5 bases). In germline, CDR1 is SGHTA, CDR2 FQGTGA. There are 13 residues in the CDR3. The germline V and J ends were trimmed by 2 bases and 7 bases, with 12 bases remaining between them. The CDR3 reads CASSLSQRGEQYF. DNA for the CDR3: TGTGCCAGCAGCTTATCCCAACGAGGGGAGCAGTACTTC.

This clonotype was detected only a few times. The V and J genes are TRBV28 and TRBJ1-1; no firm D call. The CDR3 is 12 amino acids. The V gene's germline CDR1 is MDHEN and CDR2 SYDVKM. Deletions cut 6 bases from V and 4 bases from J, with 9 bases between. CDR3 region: CASRKRATEAFF. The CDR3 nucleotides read TGTGCCAGCAGGAAGAGGGCCACTGAAGCTTTCTTT. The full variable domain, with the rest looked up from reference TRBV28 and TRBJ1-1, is DVKVTQSSRYLVKRTGEKVFLECVQDMDHENMFWYRQDPGLGLRLIYFSYDVKMKEKGDIPEGYSVSREKKERFSLILESASTNQTSMYLCASRKRATEAFFGQGTRLTVV.

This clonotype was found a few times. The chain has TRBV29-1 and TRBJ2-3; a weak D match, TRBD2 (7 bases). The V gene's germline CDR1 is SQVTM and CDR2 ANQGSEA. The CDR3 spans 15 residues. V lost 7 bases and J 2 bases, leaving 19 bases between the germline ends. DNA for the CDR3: TGCAGCGCCCGGGGGGCGGGGGTAAACACAGATACGCAGTATTTT. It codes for CSARGAGVNTDTQYF.

CDR3 in DNA: TGTGCCAGCAGCAATATCCCGGTTTATGAGCAGTTCTTC. This gives the protein CASSNIPVYEQFF. This chain connects TRBV7-2 to TRBJ2-1; D is uncertain. V was shortened by 5 bases and J by 8 bases, with 13 bases between the two germline ends. The CDR3 has 13 residues. Germline V CDR1 and CDR2: SGHTA, FQGNSA. Using reference TRBV7-2 and TRBJ2-1 for the parts outside the CDR3, the full variable domain is GAGVSQSPSNKVTEKGKDVELRCDPISGHTALYWYRQSLGQGLEFLIYFQGNSAPDKSGLPSDRFSAERTGGSVSTLTIQRTQQEDSAVYLCASSNIPVYEQFFGPGTRLTVL.

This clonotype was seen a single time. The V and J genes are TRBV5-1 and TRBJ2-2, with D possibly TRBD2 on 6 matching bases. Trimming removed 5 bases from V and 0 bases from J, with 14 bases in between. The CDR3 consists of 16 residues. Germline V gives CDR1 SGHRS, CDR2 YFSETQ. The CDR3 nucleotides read TGCGCCAGCAGACGAGGCGGACTAACGAACACCGGGGAGCTGTTTTTT. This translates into CASRRGGLTNTGELFF.

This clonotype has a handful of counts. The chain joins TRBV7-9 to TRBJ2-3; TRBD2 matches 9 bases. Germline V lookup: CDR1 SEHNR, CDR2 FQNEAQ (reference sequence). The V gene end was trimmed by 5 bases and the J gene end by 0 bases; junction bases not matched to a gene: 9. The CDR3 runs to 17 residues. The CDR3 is CASSPRLAAPSTDTQYF. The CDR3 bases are TGTGCCAGCAGCCCCAGACTAGCGGCCCCTAGCACAGATACGCAGTATTTT.

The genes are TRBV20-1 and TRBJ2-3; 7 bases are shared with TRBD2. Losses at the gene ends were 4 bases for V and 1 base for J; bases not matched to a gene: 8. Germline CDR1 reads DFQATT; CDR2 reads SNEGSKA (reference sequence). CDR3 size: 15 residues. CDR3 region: CSATTTSARTDTQYF. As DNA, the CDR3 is TGCAGTGCTACCACTACTAGCGCGCGCACAGATACGCAGTATTTT.

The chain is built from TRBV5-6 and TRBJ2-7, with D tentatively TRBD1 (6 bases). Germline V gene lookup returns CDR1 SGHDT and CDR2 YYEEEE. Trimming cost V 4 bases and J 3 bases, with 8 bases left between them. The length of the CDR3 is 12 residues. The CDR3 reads CASSNRDYEQYF. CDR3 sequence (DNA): TGTGCCAGCAGCAACAGGGACTACGAGCAGTACTTC.

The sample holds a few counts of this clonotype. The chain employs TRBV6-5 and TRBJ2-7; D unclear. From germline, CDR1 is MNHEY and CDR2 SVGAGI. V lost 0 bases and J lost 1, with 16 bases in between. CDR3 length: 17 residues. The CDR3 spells CASSYSTHAMRSYEQYF. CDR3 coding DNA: TGTGCCAGCAGTTACTCGACACACGCAATGAGGTCCTACGAGCAGTACTTC.

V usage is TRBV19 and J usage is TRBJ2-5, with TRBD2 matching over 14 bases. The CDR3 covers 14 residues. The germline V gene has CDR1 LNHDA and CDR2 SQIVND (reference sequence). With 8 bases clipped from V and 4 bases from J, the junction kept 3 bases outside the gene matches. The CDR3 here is CASGGLAGVETQYF. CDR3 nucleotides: TGTGCCAGTGGGGGACTAGCGGGAGTAGAGACCCAGTACTTC.

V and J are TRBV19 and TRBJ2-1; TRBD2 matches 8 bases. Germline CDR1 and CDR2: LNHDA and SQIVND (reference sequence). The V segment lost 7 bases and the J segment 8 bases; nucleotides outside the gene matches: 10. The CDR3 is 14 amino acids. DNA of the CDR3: TGTGCCAGTACCCCTACGGGGGGGGCTTATGAGCAGTTCTTC. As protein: CASTPTGGAYEQFF. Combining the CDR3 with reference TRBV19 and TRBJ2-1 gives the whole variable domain DGGITQSPKYLFRKEGQNVTLSCEQNLNHDAMYWYRQDPGQGLRLIYYSQIVNDFQKGDIAEGYSVSREKKESFPLTVTSAQKNPTAFYLCASTPTGGAYEQFFGPGTRLTVL.

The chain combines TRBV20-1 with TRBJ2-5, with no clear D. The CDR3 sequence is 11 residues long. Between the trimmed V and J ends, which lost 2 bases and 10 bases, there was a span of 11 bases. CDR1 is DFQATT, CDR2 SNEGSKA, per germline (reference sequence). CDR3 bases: TGCAGTGCTAGACACCAGGATGGCCAGTACTTC. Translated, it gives CSARHQDGQYF.

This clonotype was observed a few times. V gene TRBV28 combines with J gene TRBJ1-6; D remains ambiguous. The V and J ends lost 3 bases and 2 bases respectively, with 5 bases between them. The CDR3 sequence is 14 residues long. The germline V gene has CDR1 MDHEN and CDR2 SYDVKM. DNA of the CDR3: TGTGCCAGCAGTTTTGAGGCCTATAATTCACCCCTCCACTTT. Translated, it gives CASSFEAYNSPLHF.

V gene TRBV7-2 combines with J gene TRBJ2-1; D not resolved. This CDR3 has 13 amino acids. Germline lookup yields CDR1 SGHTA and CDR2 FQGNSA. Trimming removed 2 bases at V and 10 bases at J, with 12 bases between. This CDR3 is CASSLSRGTEQFF. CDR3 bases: TGTGCCAGCAGCTTAAGCCGAGGCACCGAGCAGTTCTTC. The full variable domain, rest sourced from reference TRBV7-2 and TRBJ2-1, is GAGVSQSPSNKVTEKGKDVELRCDPISGHTALYWYRQSLGQGLEFLIYFQGNSAPDKSGLPSDRFSAERTGGSVSTLTIQRTQQEDSAVYLCASSLSRGTEQFFGPGTRLTVL.

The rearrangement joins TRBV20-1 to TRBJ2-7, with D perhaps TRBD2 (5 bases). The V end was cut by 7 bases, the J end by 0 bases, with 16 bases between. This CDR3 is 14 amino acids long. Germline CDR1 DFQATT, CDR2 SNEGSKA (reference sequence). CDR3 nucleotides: TGCAGTGGGGGTAGGGATGGGAGCTCCTACGAGCAGTACTTC. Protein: CSGGRDGSSYEQYF.

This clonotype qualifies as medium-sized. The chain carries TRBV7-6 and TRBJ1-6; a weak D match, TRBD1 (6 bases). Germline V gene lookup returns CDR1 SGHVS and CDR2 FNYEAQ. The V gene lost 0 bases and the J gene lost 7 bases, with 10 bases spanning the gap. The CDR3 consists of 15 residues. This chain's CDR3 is CASSLAGQRNSPLHF. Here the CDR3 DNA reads TGTGCCAGCAGCTTAGCCGGACAGAGGAATTCACCCCTCCACTTT. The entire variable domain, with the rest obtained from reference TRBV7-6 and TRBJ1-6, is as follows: GAGVSQSPRYKVTKRGQDVALRCDPISGHVSLYWYRQALGQGPEFLTYFNYEAQQDKSGLPNDRFSAERPEGSISTLTIQRTEQRDSAMYRCASSLAGQRNSPLHFGNGTRLTVT.